Presented here are 21 T cell receptor beta chains from one specimen sequenced in a study of blood T cell repertoires in COVID-19. Assay: immunoSEQ multiplex PCR; the TCRdb copy retains only in-frame clones and omits some. The sample carries a few hundred thousand clones, about 88% recorded once. Sequenced: peripheral blood. The origin of the receptors is a woman in her 70s with COVID-19, enrolled during active disease.

This clone was seen just once. V gene TRBV6-2 or TRBV6-3 combines with J gene TRBJ2-1, with D maybe TRBD2 (5 bases). Per the germline V gene, CDR1 is MNHEY and CDR2 is SVGEGT. Deletions cut 4 bases from V and 5 bases from J, with 9 bases between. CDR3 length equals 13 residues. The CDR3 DNA reads as TGTGCCAGCAGTTCGACTAAGAACAATGAGCAGTTCTTC. Translated: CASSSTKNNEQFF.

The chain uses TRBV20-1 and TRBJ1-3; TRBD1 aligns across 9 bases. CDR3 length equals 16 residues. Germline CDR1 and CDR2: DFQATT and SNEGSKA (reference sequence). V lost 3 bases to trimming and J lost 2 bases; unmatched junction nucleotides: 8. The CDR3, as DNA: TGCAGTGCTAGTATTGACAGGGGGAGTACTGGAAACACCATATATTTT. It codes for CSASIDRGSTGNTIYF.

Written as DNA, the CDR3 is TGTGCCAGCAGCTTAAGGCAGGGGGAAACCTTTGCCTATGGCTACACCTTC. This translates into CASSLRQGETFAYGYTF. The chain carries TRBV7-8 and TRBJ1-2; 7 bases are a match to TRBD1. The germline gives CDR1 SGHVS, CDR2 FQNEAQ. The CDR3 has 17 amino acids. V was clipped by 2 bases and J by 4 bases; unmatched bases: 13.

The rearrangement joins TRBV27 to TRBJ2-2, with D unresolved. Trimming removed 3 bases from V and 6 bases from J, with 5 bases in between. This CDR3 region has 12 residues. Germline V gives CDR1 MNHEY, CDR2 SMNVEV (reference sequence). The CDR3 sequence: CASSLRAGELFF. DNA of the CDR3: TGTGCCAGCAGTTTGAGAGCCGGGGAGCTGTTTTTT.

CDR3 loop: CASSVALRVDTGELFF. CDR3 in DNA: TGTGCCAGCAGCGTGGCCTTGCGGGTCGACACCGGGGAGCTGTTTTTT. This sequence joins TRBV5-4 and TRBJ2-2, with a tentative D call TRBD2 (5 bases). With 4 bases removed from V and 3 bases from J, the gap between germline ends came to 16 bases. This CDR3 spans 16 amino acids. Germline V CDR1 and CDR2: SGHNT, YYREEE (reference sequence).

The V and J genes are TRBV9 and TRBJ1-1; D is uncertain. With 2 bases removed from V and 0 bases from J, the gap between germline ends came to 8 bases. In germline, CDR1 is SGDLS, CDR2 YYNGEE. The CDR3 contains 14 residues. DNA for the CDR3: TGTGCCAGCAGCGTTACAGCAATGAACACTGAAGCTTTCTTT. Translation: CASSVTAMNTEAFF.

This clone was observed a handful of times. This chain uses TRBV2 with TRBJ1-2; 7 bases map to TRBD1. This CDR3 has 14 amino acids. CDR1 is SNHLY and CDR2 is FYNNEI in the germline V gene. V was clipped by 6 bases and J by 2 bases; unmatched bases: 6. CDR3: CASRPGQVNYGYTF. Here the CDR3 DNA reads TGTGCCAGCAGACCCGGACAGGTCAACTATGGCTACACCTTC.

The V call is TRBV19, the J call TRBJ1-1; possibly TRBD1 for D (5 bases). This CDR3 comprises 13 residues. The germline V gene encodes CDR1 LNHDA and CDR2 SQIVND (reference sequence). Deletions cut 5 bases from V and 4 bases from J, with 11 bases between. CDR3 sequence reads: CASSSTAPTEAFF. The CDR3 DNA is TGTGCCAGTAGTTCGACAGCCCCCACTGAAGCTTTCTTT.

The chain employs TRBV30 and TRBJ1-5; D possibly corresponds to TRBD1 (6 bases). Germline loops: CDR1 GTSNPN, CDR2 SVGIG (reference sequence). The length of the CDR3 is 13 residues. V gave up 3 bases and J gave up 4 bases, with 10 bases separating them. The chain's CDR3 is CAWRDRGNQPQHF. The CDR3 DNA follows: TGTGCCTGGAGGGACAGAGGAAATCAGCCCCAGCATTTT.

The genes are TRBV21-1 and TRBJ2-5; TRBD1 was called by the table and not checked on the DNA. TRBV21-1 is labeled a pseudogene. The CDR3 loop spans 18 amino acids. This CDR3 reads CASSKGASNRGIQETQYF. CDR3 coding DNA: TGTGCCAGCAGCAAAGGAGCGTCTAACAGGGGGATCCAAGAGACCCAGTACTTC.

CDR3 loop: CASSFYQQRGSSYNEQFF. Here the CDR3 DNA reads TGTGCCAGCAGCTTTTATCAGCAGCGGGGGAGCTCCTACAATGAGCAGTTCTTC. V usage is TRBV3-1 (or the pseudogene TRBV3-2) and J usage is TRBJ2-1, with 8 bases that match TRBD2. V trimming: 5 bases; J trimming: 0 bases; junction bases outside the gene matches: 12. The CDR3 is made up of 18 amino acids. From germline, CDR1 is LGHDT and CDR2 YNNKEL (reference sequence).

This rearrangement joins TRBV12-3 or TRBV12-4 to TRBJ2-1, with D perhaps TRBD1 (6 bases). The V and J ends lost 8 bases and 10 bases respectively, with 15 bases between them. CDR3 length equals 12 residues. This chain's CDR3 is CASVRGSEEQFF. The DNA for the CDR3 is TGTGCCAGCGTGAGGGGGAGCGAGGAGCAGTTCTTC.

The chain links TRBV5-1 to TRBJ2-5; 9 bases line up with TRBD1. V trimming: 3 bases; J trimming: 1 base; junction bases outside the gene matches: 4. This CDR3 comprises 15 residues. CDR1 is SGHRS, CDR2 YFSETQ, per germline. In DNA, the CDR3 is TGCGCCAGCAGCTCGACAGGGGGGACCCAAGAGACCCAGTACTTC. Translation gives CASSSTGGTQETQYF.

This chain links TRBV7-9 with TRBJ1-2; 9 nucleotides agree with TRBD1. After removal of 5 bases from V and 0 bases from J, the junction contained 10 bases not matched to a gene. CDR3 length equals 17 residues. From germline, CDR1 is SEHNR and CDR2 FQNEAQ (reference sequence). The CDR3 DNA reads as TGTGCCAGCAGCCCCCGGACAGGGGCCACAACTAACTATGGCTACACCTTC. Its translation: CASSPRTGATTNYGYTF.

This clone was seen only once. The V gene is TRBV9, the J gene TRBJ1-3, with unresolved D. The CDR3 has 13 amino acids. The germline V gene encodes CDR1 SGDLS and CDR2 YYNGEE. Trimming stripped 6 bases from V and 0 bases from J, with 7 bases between. In DNA, the CDR3 is TGTGCCAGCAAAGACAACTCTGGAAACACCATATATTTT. This gives the protein CASKDNSGNTIYF.

The chain carries TRBV6-5 and TRBJ1-1, with D hard to call. Germline V lookup: CDR1 MNHEY, CDR2 SVGAGI. The CDR3 runs to 15 residues. Trimming removed 2 bases from V and 3 bases from J, with 13 bases in between. Written as DNA, the CDR3 is TGTGCCAGCAGTTACGAGGGCAGGTGGGACACTGAAGCTTTCTTT. Its translation: CASSYEGRWDTEAFF.

This clone was detected only once. The rearrangement links TRBV5-8 to TRBJ1-4, with D unclear. The CDR3 has 14 amino acids. Deletions cut 1 base from V and 8 bases from J, with 12 bases between. Germline CDR1 SGHTS, CDR2 YDEGEE. The CDR3 region has the DNA TGTGCCAGCAGCTTGCTCCAACGGAGGGAAAAACTGTTTTTT. Translated, it gives CASSLLQRREKLFF.

The chain uses TRBV2 and TRBJ1-1; D not resolved. This CDR3 spans 15 amino acids. Germline CDR1 SNHLY, CDR2 FYNNEI. Trimming took off 2 bases at V and 8 bases at J, with 18 bases between the two ends. The CDR3 here is CASSENLPGRGEAFF. The CDR3 nucleotides are TGTGCCAGCAGTGAAAATTTGCCAGGACGGGGAGAAGCTTTCTTT. The entire variable domain, with the rest obtained from reference TRBV2 and TRBJ1-1, is as follows: EPEVTQTPSHQVTQMGQEVILRCVPISNHLYFYWYRQILGQKVEFLVSFYNNEISEKSEIFDDQFSVERPDGSNFTLKIRSTKLEDSAMYFCASSENLPGRGEAFFGQGTRLTVV.

The V gene is TRBV24-1, the J gene TRBJ2-5; possibly TRBD2 for D (6 bases). Germline CDR1 reads KGHDR; CDR2 reads SFDVKD. The CDR3 has 16 amino acids. The V end lost 1 base, the J end lost 5 bases, and 16 bases lay between the germline ends. CDR3: CATSDFSAGKHETQYF. The CDR3 region has the DNA TGTGCCACCAGTGATTTTTCCGCGGGGAAACACGAGACCCAGTACTTC.

The V gene is TRBV5-4, the J gene TRBJ2-5, with D possibly being TRBD2 (6 bases). Germline V gene sequence: CDR1 SGHNT, CDR2 YYREEE (reference sequence). Trimming removed 3 bases from V and 5 bases from J, with 23 bases in between. The CDR3 is 17 residues long. The CDR3 protein is CASSYWGGAGIGETQYF. CDR3 DNA sequence: TGTGCCAGCAGCTATTGGGGCGGGGCGGGAATAGGTGAGACCCAGTACTTC.

V usage is TRBV9 and J usage is TRBJ2-3, with D possibly being TRBD2 (5 bases). This CDR3 contains 15 residues. CDR1 is SGDLS and CDR2 is YYNGEE in the germline V gene. Trimming left V 3 bases short and J 1 base short, with 12 bases between. The chain's CDR3 is CASSAAGSGTDTQYF. CDR3 DNA sequence: TGTGCCAGCAGCGCCGCGGGTAGCGGCACAGATACGCAGTATTTT.